The sequence of this TCR beta chain was determined in a study of post-analysis software for immune sequencing data. Study-level points and caveats: With TRBV5-6, TRBV5-1 and TRBV20-1 included, about five TRBV segments were more frequent in patients than in controls. Under the F measure, samples that were prepared in one batch clustered strongly together.

Included in the TCR beta cDNA libraries were unique molecular identifiers. Input of about 0.9 to 10 million T cells yielded about half a million cDNA molecules. TCRdb passed the PCR reads through MiXCR, listing each CDR3 protein once. Among approximately 400,000 distinct CDR3 sequences listed, less than 40% were seen once. Notes on this clonotype: The target antigen is unknown.

Trimming took off 6 bases at V and 10 bases at J, with 18 bases between the two ends. CDR3 length: 13 residues. The V gene's germline CDR1 is MDHEN and CDR2 SYDVKM. J is TRBJ2-5 and V is TRBV28; a weak D match, TRBD1 (5 bases). Sequenced sample: blood. The clonotype was recovered from a girl between 5 and 17 years old with multiple sclerosis. This CDR3 is CASRGRTPTGQYF. The CDR3 nucleotides read TGTGCCAGCAGGGGTCGGACACCCACAGGCCAGTACTTC.